This entry describes one T cell receptor beta chain. At least ten counts were recorded for this clonotype. It has no known antigen specificity. No clone much larger than this one lies a single base away; base qualities are absent. These data belong to a study of T cells in Graves' hyperthyroidism and ophthalmopathy (dated by TCRdb to 2018 to 2020). For the study in its entirety: Peripheral blood samples were taken at initial diagnosis, before any treatment was given. The 95 to 100 discovery patients were divided at random into training and test sets in a 7:3 ratio. Prospective prediction of ophthalmopathy was tested in an independent validation cohort of about 19 hyperthyroidism patients and some 17 patients who later progressed to ophthalmopathy. Thyroid tissue and blood T-cell repertoires from more than 5 Graves' hyperthyroidism patients were also compared in the study. After blood sampling, hyperthyroidism patients were treated with methimazole at a starting dose of 30 mg daily, and ophthalmopathy patients were treated with high-dose intravenous methylprednisolone. A discovery cohort of about a hundred patients, about 43 with Graves' ophthalmopathy and 57 with stable Graves' hyperthyroidism, was used to find distinguishing TCR V-J signatures. The paper reports TCR Vbeta CDR3 sequencing of approximately 140 peripheral blood samples: 43 ophthalmopathy, about 75 hyperthyroidism and 17 progressor patients.

The TCR beta CDR3 regions were amplified from RNA transcripts. The first round of RT-PCR for the TCR CDR3 was performed with the HTBI primer set and the Qiagen OneStep RT-PCR kit. A second multiplex PCR round built the libraries, followed by size selection and purification. Libraries were sequenced paired-end with 100 bp reads on an Illumina HiSeq2000. Processing in the source paper ran as follows. SOAPnuke was used to process the raw data, throwing out any read that contained adapters or uncalled bases, had a mean Phred below 15, or lacked an exact constant-primer or identifier match. COPE v1.2.5 was used to merge the high-quality paired reads, and each unique nucleotide sequence was defined as a clonotype. MiTCR v1.1 was used to align clonotypes to the IMGT TRBV, TRBD and TRBJ reference segments. The analysis was restricted to V-J combinations with a frequency above 0.0001, which together covered 99.2% of the repertoires. The TCS score was defined as F50 (clonal expansion) divided by E x V (chaos), with BLOSUM62-based TCRdist calculated between CDR3 peptides within each V-J. Welch's t-statistics and random forest reduced approximately 520 V-J features to 10 to 15, which were used in a naive Bayes classifier (R e1071). TCRdb trimmed public reads at Q25 via fastp, called clones via MiXCR and kept in-frame beta chains. Every CDR3 protein is listed once, alongside the most common genes and DNA of its rows. These V and J calls derive from TCRdb rather than the authors' analysis. Present in this sample are about 350,000 distinct CDR3 sequences, over 15% of which were seen just once. Roughly 15% of the sample belongs to the ten largest clones.

Trimming removed 3 bases from V and 4 bases from J, leaving 12 bases between the germline ends. The germline V gene (reference sequence) specifies SEHNR as CDR1 and FQNEAQ as CDR2. Reading from cysteine to phenylalanine, the CDR3 counts 14 amino acids. Only the CDR3 part of the read is kept: 42 bases, read in frame from the first base. Overall study outcomes, separate from this receptor: During validation, the model predicted progression to ophthalmopathy a median of roughly 7.1 months ahead of onset, with almost 71% sensitivity and more than 72% specificity. Most expanded thyroid clonotypes (frequency above 0.001) were also found in blood, which suggests that blood repertoires may mirror thyroid immune responses. Ophthalmopathy was separated from stable hyperthyroidism by a 13 V-J signature model, with approximately 85% sensitivity and just over 81% specificity obtained in cross-validation and 80%/75% obtained in testing. No statistical method was used to set the sample size in advance, and investigators knew the group allocation.

Ophthalmopathy patients had moderately to severely active disease, with a Clinical Activity Score of 3 or more, a NOSPECS grade of 4 or more, and a disease duration of less than 3 months. Any patient with an uncontrolled infection, another autoimmune disease, pregnancy or lactation was excluded. Diagnoses were based on clinical symptoms, serum thyroxine and TRAb, thyroid ultrasound and orbital computed tomography. PBMCs were isolated from about 9 ml of fresh peripheral blood by Ficoll-Paque density gradient centrifugation. Total RNA was extracted with Trizol reagent, and quality was checked on an Agilent 2100 Bioanalyzer.

This TCR was recovered from a middle-aged woman with Graves' ophthalmopathy. Sequenced sample: blood. The chain employs TRBV7-9 and TRBJ1-2; TRBD1 might be the D gene, on 6 matching bases. CDR3 sequence: CASSLEGGFYGYTF. DNA sequence: TGTGCCAGCAGCTTGGAGGGGGGGTTCTATGGCTACACCTTC.